The next 11 T cell receptor beta chains were all read from a single sample in a study of T cell clonality in common variable immunodeficiency. Profiled with immunoSEQ multiplex PCR; TCRdb holds only in-frame clones, not every one. The repertoire consists of tens of thousands of clones, none detected only once. Sequenced sample: peripheral blood mononuclear cells. The receptor set was obtained from a person aged 18-70 years in good health.

This clone showed up many times. The sequenced fragment ends 3 residues before the CDR3 boundary, so the rest is inferred from the germline J gene. V gene TRBV27 combines with J gene TRBJ2-3, with 7 bases aligning to TRBD2. Unmatched junction bases numbered 13, after V lost 5 bases and J lost 2 bases. The CDR3 is 17 residues long. From germline, CDR1 is MNHEY and CDR2 SMNVEV (reference sequence). This CDR3 is CASSPTRLADLTDTQYF. CDR3 bases read: TGTGCCAGCAGTCCCACCAGGCTAGCGGACCTCACAGATACG.

This clone has at least ten counts. Coverage ceases 3 residues before the CDR3 finishes, and the germline J gene fills in the end. The genes are TRBV5-1 and TRBJ1-2, with a weak D call TRBD1 (6 bases). The length of the CDR3 is 13 residues. Germline CDR1 and CDR2: SGHRS and YFSETQ. The sequenced part of the CDR3 DNA is TGCGCCAGCAGCTTGGACAGGGATTTCAGC. Its translation: CASSLDRDFS. The full CDR3 sequence reads CASSLDRDFSYTF.

This clone was seen only a few times. The read ends 3 residues early relative to the CDR3; the germline J gene fills the gap. The rearrangement links TRBV18 to TRBJ2-1, with 7 bases fitting TRBD1. The CDR3 is 15 residues long. V lost 6 bases, J lost 9 bases, and 14 bases stayed unmatched. Germline lookup yields CDR1 KGHSH and CDR2 LQKENI. The covered CDR3 bases are TGTGCCAGCTCCCAATACAGGGGTTGGGACACTGAG. Translated: CASSQYRGWDTE. The CDR3 in its entirety is CASSQYRGWDTEQFF.

This clone was counted ten times or more. The sequence runs out 3 residues before the end of the CDR3; the remainder is reconstructed from the germline J gene. The rearrangement links TRBV19 to TRBJ1-2, with D maybe TRBD1 (5 bases). In germline, CDR1 is LNHDA, CDR2 SQIVND (reference sequence). The CDR3 contains 14 residues. The CDR3 sequence: CASSIAPGYEGYTF. Incomplete CDR3 DNA: TGTGCCAGTAGTATAGCCCCAGGGTATGAAGGC.

This clone was seen repeatedly, ten times or more. Coverage ceases 3 residues before the CDR3 finishes, and the germline J gene fills in the end. The V gene is TRBV7-9, the J gene TRBJ2-5, with D possibly being TRBD1 (6 bases). The germline V gene has CDR1 SEHNR and CDR2 FQNEAQ (reference sequence). V lost 5 bases, J lost 4 bases, and 17 bases lay in between. The CDR3 is 15 amino acids. The CDR3 sequence is CASSPRGQIGETQYF. CDR3 DNA, as far as it was read: TGTGCCAGCAGCCCTAGAGGACAGATCGGAGAGACC. The complete variable domain, with remaining parts taken from reference TRBV7-9 and TRBJ2-5, reads DTGVSQNPRHKITKRGQNVTFRCDPISEHNRLYWYRQTLGQGPEFLTYFQNEAQLEKSRLLSDRFSAERPKGSFSTLEIQRTEQGDSAMYLCASSPRGQIGETQYFGPGTRLLVL.

The sample holds many counts of this clone. The CDR3 extends 3 residues past the end of the read, so its final part is completed from the germline J gene. The J gene is TRBJ2-1, the V gene TRBV7-3; 8 bases map to TRBD2. Germline trimming cut 6 bases from V and 0 bases from J; bases unmatched to any gene: 4. CDR1 and CDR2 (germline): SGHTA, FQGTGA. CDR3 length: 15 residues. Incomplete CDR3 DNA: TGTGCCAGCAGGGAAACTAGCGGCTCCTACAATGAG. This sequence encodes CASRETSGSYNE. The whole CDR3 reads CASRETSGSYNEQFF.

The table lists this clone with many counts. The DNA ends 3 residues before the CDR3 does, and the rest of the CDR3 is filled in from the germline J gene. The chain recombines TRBV12-3 or TRBV12-4 with TRBJ1-2, with 9 bases aligning to TRBD1. Germline trimming cut 10 bases from V and 4 bases from J; bases unmatched to any gene: 13. This CDR3 comprises 15 residues. The part of the CDR3 DNA that was read is TGTGCCACTAACGAACTACAGGGGGCTAGCTATGGC. Residues: CATNELQGASYG. The complete CDR3 sequence is CATNELQGASYGYTF.

This clone was counted ten times or more. The read is 3 residues too short to cover the CDR3 end, so that end is filled in from the germline J gene. V is TRBV28 and J is TRBJ2-3, with 10 bases lining up with TRBD2. The trim removed 6 bases at V and 3 bases at J, leaving 6 bases unmatched. Looked up from germline, CDR1 is MDHEN and CDR2 is SYDVKM. The CDR3 extends over 15 amino acids. Partial CDR3 DNA: TGTGCCAGCAGGGATGAGCGGGAGGGAACAGATACG. Amino acid sequence: CASRDEREGTDT. The full CDR3 reads CASRDEREGTDTQYF.

Ten or more counts support this clone. The CDR3 end lies 3 residues beyond the end of the read and is filled in from the germline J gene. The chain links TRBV5-1 to TRBJ2-2; 7 bases are shared with TRBD1. This CDR3 has 14 amino acids. Germline CDR1 SGHRS, CDR2 YFSETQ. V lost 4 bases to trimming and J lost 3 bases; unmatched junction nucleotides: 3. The DNA read from the CDR3 is TGCGCCAGCAGCCTAACAGGGGACACCGGGGAG. Protein: CASSLTGDTGE. The entire CDR3 protein reads CASSLTGDTGELFF.

This clone has at least ten counts. The read falls 3 residues short of the CDR3 end, and the missing part is taken from the germline J gene. The chain is built from TRBV9 and TRBJ1-6; tentative D call: TRBD1 (5 bases). The CDR3 is 14 amino acids. Trimming took off 1 base at V and 5 bases at J, with 7 bases between the two ends. Looked up from germline, CDR1 is SGDLS and CDR2 is YYNGEE. The CDR3 sequence: CASSVQGNNSPLHF. The CDR3 bases that were read are TGTGCCAGCAGCGTACAGGGAAATAATTCACCC. Based on the CDR3 plus reference TRBV9 and TRBJ1-6, the full variable domain is DSGVTQTPKHLITATGQRVTLRCSPRSGDLSVYWYQQSLDQGLQFLIQYYNGEERAKGNILERFSAQQFPDLHSELNLSSLELGDSALYFCASSVQGNNSPLHFGNGTRLTVT.

This clone has ten or more counts. Read coverage stops 3 residues before the CDR3 terminus; the germline J gene supplies the remainder. J is TRBJ2-1 and V is TRBV9; 10 nucleotides line up with TRBD2. Trimming took 2 bases from V and 4 from J; bases not matched to a gene: 3. The CDR3 is 15 residues long. CDR1 SGDLS and CDR2 YYNGEE come from the germline V gene. The CDR3 reads CASSVLAGAYNEQFF. The sequenced CDR3 bases are TGTGCCAGCAGCGTGCTAGCGGGAGCGTACAATGAG.